This record covers a single T cell receptor (beta chain). Per the germline V gene, CDR1 is MNHEY and CDR2 is SMNVEV (reference sequence). The CDR3 loop spans 13 amino acids. V was clipped by 8 bases and J by 14 bases; unmatched bases: 9. These data originate in a study of response to subunit inactivated influenza vaccine. TCRdb passed the RT-PCR reads through MiXCR, listing each CDR3 protein once. The data hold 400,000 to 650,000 distinct CDR3 sequences, with 7.2% observed a single time. This TCR was recovered from a man aged 45 to 75 who received an inactivated influenza vaccine. The material sequenced was PBMCs from blood, taken roughly 24 months after vaccination. The chain joins TRBV27 to TRBJ1-6; 10 bases map to TRBD1. The CDR3 is CASSDRGLESLHF. The CDR3, as DNA: TGTGCCAGCTCGGACAGGGGGTTAGAATCCCTCCACTTT.